Given below is one TCR beta chain in context. No cognate antigen has been identified for it. Base qualities are not recorded, but no much larger clone differs from it by a single base. These data come from a study of cytomegalovirus exposure and HLA in healthy donors listed by TCRdb under 2017. With respect to the entire study: According to a later analysis, one platform produced both the roughly 110 validation repertoires and the approximately 600 repertoires of the first cohort. The aim of the study was to test whether cataloging public T cell receptors could identify signatures of past pathogen exposure. Besides the first cohort of approximately 710 subjects, a separate validation cohort made up of over a hundred different subjects was used. The study combined high-throughput TCR immunosequencing, statistical association of individual TCRs with disease status, and machine learning to predict cytomegalovirus infection status.

Reading from cysteine to phenylalanine, the CDR3 counts 12 amino acids. The DNA shown is the 36-base CDR3, in frame from base 1. The germline V and J ends show losses of 5 bases and 6 bases respectively, and no gene match explains 6 bases of the junction. CDR1 and CDR2 are read off the germline V gene as SQVTM and ANQGSEA. Separate from the roughly 650-subject first cohort, the validation cohort of 120 subjects was the group to which the donors belonged. Overall results and qualifications from the work: A few of the identified cytomegalovirus-associated TCR beta chains were confirmed in vitro to be specific for cytomegalovirus antigens. The classifier was reported to diagnose cytomegalovirus status with high specificity and sensitivity in both the original and validation cohorts. The validation cohort had no HLA typing available for a later analysis, so co-occurrence within that cohort was assessed over all 120 or so repertoires. Subsequent analysis determined that TCRs grouped into clusters in the first cohort also showed a tendency toward co-occurrence across the roughly 110 validation repertoires, and approximately 93% of cluster scores exceeded 0. The authors suggested that the approach could potentially be generalized to other disease states and immunological phenotypes. Most TCR sequences were seen in very few donors, while some public TCRs were found in many individuals. The study listed 150 to 200 TCR beta chains as associated with cytomegalovirus.

Libraries came from the immunoSEQ multiplex PCR assay. The study's own analysis went as follows. A statistical classification framework was developed to diagnose cytomegalovirus status using the catalog of TCR beta chain sequences. The table was pulled from immuneACCESS by TCRdb, which kept in-frame rearrangements only. Such tables lose some clones; where checked, under half of the loss comes from unresolved V genes, and the rest has no known cause. V, J and clone size are taken as reported in that table, and D and trimming were inferred from the DNA itself. The sample has 150,000 to 200,000 clones on record, roughly 81% of them singletons. Less than 1.5% of the sample lies in the top ten.

The chain joins TRBV29-1 to TRBJ1-2; TRBD1 agrees with 7 junctional bases. This clonotype was obtained from a woman aged 30 to 39 in good health and CMV-seronegative. Source material: PBMCs. The CDR3 protein sequence reads: CSVFPGGDGYTF. In nucleotide form, the sequence is TGCAGCGTTTTCCCAGGGGGTGATGGCTACACCTTC.